The rows below give T cell receptor beta chains drawn from one sample of a study of molecular identifiers for immune sequencing clone quantification. TCRdb recomputed calls from the PCR reads with MiXCR, one row per CDR3 protein. The sample has about 640,000 distinct CDR3 sequences, 20% seen once; the top ten hold roughly 0.9%. The sequenced sample consisted of naive CD8+ T cells from blood, with Jurkat cell RNA spiked in. Every receptor here comes from a human donor in good health. Some libraries in this study had Jurkat cell RNA spiked in. The CDR3 runs from the conserved cysteine through the conserved F or W. The D gene is left open where the match is weak. Expanded clones are given a class, and other clones once, few, many or no size at all.

abundance	d_gene	v_gene	j_gene	CDR3nt	CDR3aa
many	-	TRBV5-1	TRBJ2-7	TGCGCCAGCAGCGAAGGATTGCGGTACGAGCAGTACTTC	CASSEGLRYEQYF
many	-	TRBV11-2	TRBJ1-1	TGTGCCAGCAGCCCCGATCCTGCCGCGAACACTGAAGCTTTCTTT	CASSPDPAANTEAFF
-	-	TRBV19	TRBJ1-1	TGTGCCAGTAGTATAGAGTTTGGGTGGACCATGAACACTGAAGCTCTCTTT	CASSIEFGWTMNTEALF
-	-	TRBV27	TRBJ2-7	TGTGCCAGCAGTCATGCTAGCTGGAGCTCCTACGAGCAGTACTTC	CASSHASWSSYEQYF
many	-	TRBV6-6	TRBJ2-1	TGTGCCAGCAAACAGAACTCCTACAATGAGCAGTTCTTC	CASKQNSYNEQFF
many	-	TRBV20-1	TRBJ2-7	TGCAGTGCTAGAGATTTGCGGGAAAACTCCTACGAGCAGTACTTC	CSARDLRENSYEQYF
many	TRBD1	TRBV5-1	TRBJ1-6	TGCGCCAGCAGCTTGGGACAGGGAATCGAACCCCTCCACTTT	CASSLGQGIEPLHF
-	-	TRBV5-3	TRBJ2-7	TGTGCCAGCAGCCATCCGGGCGGTAACGAGCAGTACTTC	CASSHPGGNEQYF
few	-	TRBV4-1	TRBJ1-6	TGCGCCAGCAGCCAAGATCCCGGGTATAATTCACCCCTCCACTTT	CASSQDPGYNSPLHF
-	-	TRBV30	TRBJ2-1	TGTGCCTGGAGTCAACTTAACAATGAGCAGTTCTTC	CAWSQLNNEQFF
many	TRBD1	TRBV28	TRBJ2-7	TGTGCCAGCAGTTTCCTCACCTCCGGGACAGGGGGCATCGAGCAGTACTTC	CASSFLTSGTGGIEQYF
many	-	TRBV6-2/TRBV6-3	TRBJ1-1	TGTGCCAGCAGTTACTTTATTGGCAGGATGAACACTGAAGCTTTCTTT	CASSYFIGRMNTEAFF
-	-	TRBV29-1	TRBJ2-1	TGCAGCGTTGAACGAGTGGGCGGGGACTACAATGAGCAGTTCTTC	CSVERVGGDYNEQFF
many	TRBD1	TRBV5-1	TRBJ2-5	TGCGCCAGCAGCTTGGGACAGGGGGCTCAAGAGACCCAGTACTTC	CASSLGQGAQETQYF
many	-	TRBV7-9	TRBJ2-7	TGTGCCAGCAGCAAAGGCAGCGGCGAGCAGTACTTC	CASSKGSGEQYF
-	TRBD2	TRBV6-5	TRBJ2-3	TGTGCCAGCAGTTACACTAGCGGGAGTGGGGATACGCAGTATTTT	CASSYTSGSGDTQYF
-	TRBD2	TRBV30	TRBJ2-2	TGTGCCTGGAGAGAGGGACTAGCGGGAGCGTCTGGGGAGCTGTTTTTT	CAWREGLAGASGELFF
many	TRBD1	TRBV19	TRBJ2-1	TGTGCCAGTAGTATCTTCCCAGGGGGTGATGAGCAGTTCTTC	CASSIFPGGDEQFF
many	TRBD1	TRBV7-6	TRBJ1-1	TGTGCCAGCAGCTTAGATCAGGGGGCTGAAGCTTTCTTT	CASSLDQGAEAFF
many	-	TRBV4-3	TRBJ1-1	TGCGCCAGCAGCGCTCGTTGGGCGGAAGGTGAAGCTTTCTTT	CASSARWAEGEAFF
many	-	TRBV6-2/TRBV6-3	TRBJ1-1	TGTGCCAGCAGTTATCCCCCTGAAGCTTTCTTT	CASSYPPEAFF
many	-	TRBV7-9	TRBJ1-1	TGTGCCAGCAGCACCCCCGTGGGGGGTAACACTGAAGCTTTCTTT	CASSTPVGGNTEAFF
many	TRBD1	TRBV12-3/TRBV12-4	TRBJ1-5	TGTGCCAGCAGGCCGGGACAGGGGGCTAATCAGCCCCAGCATTTT	CASRPGQGANQPQHF
many	-	TRBV15	TRBJ1-1	TGTGCCACCAGCAAAGATCTGGGGGCGGTGAACACTGAAGCTTTCTTT	CATSKDLGAVNTEAFF